This T cell receptor beta chain comes out of a study of radiation and T cells in renal cell carcinoma. General observations from the study: No pretreatment tumor biopsies were available for baseline clonotypes.

The data were produced by immunoSEQ multiplex PCR, yet TCRdb's version contains in-frame clones alone and is incomplete. The data contain some 120,000 clones, 82% of them seen just once; the ten biggest clones take up under 4%. Time point meaning: baseline pretreatment blood. Noted treatment: 15 Gy SBRT to primary tumor, nephrectomy 4 weeks later. Germline V gives CDR1 MGHRA, CDR2 YSYEKL. The CDR3 loop spans 16 amino acids. V dropped 1 base and J dropped 4 bases, with 13 bases sitting between them. On this clone: The antigen remains unidentified.

Sequencing was performed on blood, taken from a patient whose treatment included radiotherapy and nephrectomy. The chain employs TRBV4-1 and TRBJ1-4; D unresolved. The clonotype comes from a woman aged 55-70 years with renal cell carcinoma. CDR3 sequence (DNA): TGCGCCAGCAGCCAAGTTGGGTTCAGAGATAATGAAAAACTGTTTTTT. Amino acid sequence: CASSQVGFRDNEKLFF.